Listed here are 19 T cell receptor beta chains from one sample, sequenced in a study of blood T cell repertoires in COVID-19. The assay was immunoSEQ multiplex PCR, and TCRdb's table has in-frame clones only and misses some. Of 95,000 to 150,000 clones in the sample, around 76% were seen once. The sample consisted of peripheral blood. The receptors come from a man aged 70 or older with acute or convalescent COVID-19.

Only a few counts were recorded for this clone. CDR3 in amino acids: CASSYGPGNTEAFF. The CDR3 DNA sequence: TGTGCCAGCAGTTACGGTCCGGGGAACACTGAAGCTTTCTTT. The rearrangement links TRBV6-5 to TRBJ1-1; D gene uncertain. The CDR3 is 14 residues long. Germline assignment: CDR1 MNHEY and CDR2 SVGAGI. V lost 2 bases, J lost 1 base, and 8 bases lay in between.

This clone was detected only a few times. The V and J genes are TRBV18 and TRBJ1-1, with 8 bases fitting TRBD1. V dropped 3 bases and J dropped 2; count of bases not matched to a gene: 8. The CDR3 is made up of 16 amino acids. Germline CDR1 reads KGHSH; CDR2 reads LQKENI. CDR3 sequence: CASSPIDRGLNTEAFF. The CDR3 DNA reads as TGTGCCAGCTCACCGATTGACAGGGGCCTAAACACTGAAGCTTTCTTT.

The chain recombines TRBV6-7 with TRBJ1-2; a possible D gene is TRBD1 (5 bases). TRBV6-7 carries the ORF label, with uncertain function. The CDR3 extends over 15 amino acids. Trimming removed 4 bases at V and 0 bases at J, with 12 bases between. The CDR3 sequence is CASSFRALANYGYTF. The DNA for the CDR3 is TGTGCCAGCAGTTTCAGGGCGTTAGCTAACTATGGCTACACCTTC.

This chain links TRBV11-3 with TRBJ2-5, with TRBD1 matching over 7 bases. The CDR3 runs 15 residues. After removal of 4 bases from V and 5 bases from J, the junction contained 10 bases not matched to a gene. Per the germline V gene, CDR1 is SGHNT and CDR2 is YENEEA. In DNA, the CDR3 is TGTGCCAGCAGCTCACGACAGGGTGGGAAGGAGACCCAGTACTTC. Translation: CASSSRQGGKETQYF.

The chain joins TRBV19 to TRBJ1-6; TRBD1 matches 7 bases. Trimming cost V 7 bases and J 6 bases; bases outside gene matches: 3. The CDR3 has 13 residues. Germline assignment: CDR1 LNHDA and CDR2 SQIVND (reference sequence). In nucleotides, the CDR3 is TGTGCCAGTATTGCAGGGGGTAATTCACCCCTCCACTTT. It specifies CASIAGGNSPLHF.

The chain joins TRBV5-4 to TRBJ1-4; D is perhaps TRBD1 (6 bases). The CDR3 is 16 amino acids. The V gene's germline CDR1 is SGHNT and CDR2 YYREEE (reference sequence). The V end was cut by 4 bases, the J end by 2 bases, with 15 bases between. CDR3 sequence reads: CASSRGGGPTNEKLFF. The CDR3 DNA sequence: TGTGCCAGCAGCCGAGGCGGGGGGCCTACTAATGAAAAACTGTTTTTT.

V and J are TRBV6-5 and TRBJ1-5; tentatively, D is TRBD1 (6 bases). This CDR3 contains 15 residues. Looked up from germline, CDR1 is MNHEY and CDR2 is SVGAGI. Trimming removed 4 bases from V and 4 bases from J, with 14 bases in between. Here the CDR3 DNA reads TGTGCCAGCAGTTTGGGCAGGGGATCGAATCAGCCCCAGCATTTT. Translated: CASSLGRGSNQPQHF.

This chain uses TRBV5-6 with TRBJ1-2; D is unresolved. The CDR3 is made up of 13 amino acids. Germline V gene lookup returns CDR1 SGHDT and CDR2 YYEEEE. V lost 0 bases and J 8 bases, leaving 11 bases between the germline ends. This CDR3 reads CASSLVRGPGYTF. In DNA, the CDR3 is TGTGCCAGCAGCTTGGTTCGTGGGCCGGGCTACACCTTC.

CDR3 sequence (DNA): TGTGCCAGCTCAATCAACGGCGGTCAGCCCCAGCATTTT. Its protein product is CASSINGGQPQHF. The chain combines TRBV18 with TRBJ1-5; no firm D call. CDR1 and CDR2 (germline): KGHSH, LQKENI. This CDR3 region has 13 residues. V was shortened by 5 bases and J by 6 bases, with 11 bases between the two germline ends. The full variable domain, rest sourced from reference TRBV18 and TRBJ1-5, is NAGVMQNPRHLVRRRGQEARLRCSPMKGHSHVYWYRQLPEEGLKFMVYLQKENIIDESGMPKERFSAEFPKEGPSILRIQQVVRGDSAAYFCASSINGGQPQHFGDGTRLSIL.

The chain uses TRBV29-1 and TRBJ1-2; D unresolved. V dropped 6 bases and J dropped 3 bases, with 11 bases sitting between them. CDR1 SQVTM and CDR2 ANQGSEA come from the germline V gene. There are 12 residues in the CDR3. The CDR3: CSVWRSYYGYTF. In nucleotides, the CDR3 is TGCAGCGTCTGGCGGTCTTACTATGGCTACACCTTC.

CDR3 DNA: TGTGCCAGCAGCTTTCAACTAGCGGGGGGCTACGAGCAGTACTTC. Amino acids: CASSFQLAGGYEQYF. This sequence joins TRBV7-2 and TRBJ2-7; 12 nucleotides agree with TRBD2. This CDR3 spans 15 amino acids. V lost 3 bases to trimming and J lost 3 bases; unmatched junction nucleotides: 3. Germline V lookup: CDR1 SGHTA, CDR2 FQGNSA.

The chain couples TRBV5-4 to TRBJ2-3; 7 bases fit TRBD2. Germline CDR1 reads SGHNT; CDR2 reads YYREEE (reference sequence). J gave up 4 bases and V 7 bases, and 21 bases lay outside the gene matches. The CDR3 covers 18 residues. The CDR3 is CASPSGGVGGNVADTQYF. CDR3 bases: TGTGCCAGCCCCTCTGGGGGGGTCGGGGGGAATGTGGCAGATACGCAGTATTTT.

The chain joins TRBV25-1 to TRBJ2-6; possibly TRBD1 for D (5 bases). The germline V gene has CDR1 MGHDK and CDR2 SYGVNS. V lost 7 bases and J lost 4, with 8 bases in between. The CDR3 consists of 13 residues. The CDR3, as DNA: TGTGCCAGCACCAGGGCCGGGGCCAACGTCCTGACTTTC. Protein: CASTRAGANVLTF.

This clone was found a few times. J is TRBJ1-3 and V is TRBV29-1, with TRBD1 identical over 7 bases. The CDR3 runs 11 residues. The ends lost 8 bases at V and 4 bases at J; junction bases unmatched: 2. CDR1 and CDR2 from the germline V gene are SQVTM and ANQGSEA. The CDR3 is CSYRGGNTIYF. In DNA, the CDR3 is TGCAGCTACAGGGGAGGAAACACCATATATTTT. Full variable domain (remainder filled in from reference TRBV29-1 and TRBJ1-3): SAVISQKPSRDICQRGTSLTIQCQVDSQVTMMFWYRQQPGQSLTLIATANQGSEATYESGFVIDKFPISRPNLTFSTLTVSNMSPEDSSIYLCSYRGGNTIYFGEGSWLTVV.

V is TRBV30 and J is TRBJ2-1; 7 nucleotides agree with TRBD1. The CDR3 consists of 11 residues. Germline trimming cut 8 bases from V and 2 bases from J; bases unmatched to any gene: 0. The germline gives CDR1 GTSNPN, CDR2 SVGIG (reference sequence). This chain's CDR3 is CAGTAYNEQFF. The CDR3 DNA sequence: TGTGCCGGGACAGCCTACAATGAGCAGTTCTTC.

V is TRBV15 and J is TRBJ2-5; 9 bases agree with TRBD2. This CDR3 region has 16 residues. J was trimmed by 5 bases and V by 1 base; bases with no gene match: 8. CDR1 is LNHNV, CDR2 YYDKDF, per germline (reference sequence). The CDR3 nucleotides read TGTGCCACCAGCAGAGGACAGCGGGGGGATCACGAGACCCAGTACTTC. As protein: CATSRGQRGDHETQYF.

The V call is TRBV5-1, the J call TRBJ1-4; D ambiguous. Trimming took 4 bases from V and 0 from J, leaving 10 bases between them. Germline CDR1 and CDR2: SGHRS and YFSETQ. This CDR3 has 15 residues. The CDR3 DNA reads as TGCGCCAGCAGCGTATCGGTTGCAACTAATGAAAAACTGTTTTTT. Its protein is CASSVSVATNEKLFF.

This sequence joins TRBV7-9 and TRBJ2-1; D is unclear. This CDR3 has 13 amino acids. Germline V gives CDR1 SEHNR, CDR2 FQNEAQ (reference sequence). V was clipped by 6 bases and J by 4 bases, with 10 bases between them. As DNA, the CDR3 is TGTGCCAGCAGTCCTACAGATTACAATGAGCAGTTCTTC. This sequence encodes CASSPTDYNEQFF.

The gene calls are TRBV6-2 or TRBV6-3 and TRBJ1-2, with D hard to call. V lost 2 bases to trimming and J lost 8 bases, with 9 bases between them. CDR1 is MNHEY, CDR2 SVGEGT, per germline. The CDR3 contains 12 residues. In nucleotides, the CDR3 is TGTGCCAGCAGTTACACAGTAGGAGGCTACACCTTC. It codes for CASSYTVGGYTF.